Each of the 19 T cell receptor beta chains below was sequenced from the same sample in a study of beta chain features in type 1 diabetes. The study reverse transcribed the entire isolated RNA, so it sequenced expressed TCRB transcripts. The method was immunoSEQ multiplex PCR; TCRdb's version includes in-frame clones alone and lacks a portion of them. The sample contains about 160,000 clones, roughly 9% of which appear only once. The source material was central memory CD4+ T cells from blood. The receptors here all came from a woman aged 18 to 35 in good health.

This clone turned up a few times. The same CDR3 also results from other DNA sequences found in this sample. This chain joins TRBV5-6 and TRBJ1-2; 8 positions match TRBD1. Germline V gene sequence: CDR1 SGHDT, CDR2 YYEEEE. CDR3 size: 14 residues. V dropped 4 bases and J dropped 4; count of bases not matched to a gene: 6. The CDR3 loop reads CASSPGTGLYGYTF. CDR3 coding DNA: TGTGCCAGCAGCCCCGGGACAGGACTCTATGGCTACACCTTC. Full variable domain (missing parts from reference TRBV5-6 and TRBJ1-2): DAGVTQSPTHLIKTRGQQVTLRCSPKSGHDTVSWYQQALGQGPQFIFQYYEEEERQRGNFPDRFSGHQFPNYSSELNVNALLLGDSALYLCASSPGTGLYGYTFGSGTRLTVV.

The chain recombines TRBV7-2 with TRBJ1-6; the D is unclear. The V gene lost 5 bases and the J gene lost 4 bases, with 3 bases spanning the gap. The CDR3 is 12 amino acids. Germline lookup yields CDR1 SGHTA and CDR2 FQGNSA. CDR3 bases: TGTGCCAGCAGCCAATATAATTCACCCCTCCACTTT. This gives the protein CASSQYNSPLHF.

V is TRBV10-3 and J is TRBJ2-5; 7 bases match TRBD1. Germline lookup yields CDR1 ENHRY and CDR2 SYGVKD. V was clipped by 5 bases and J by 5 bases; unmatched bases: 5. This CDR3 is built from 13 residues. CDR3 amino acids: CAISPDREETQYF. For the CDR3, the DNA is TGTGCCATCAGTCCCGACAGGGAGGAGACCCAGTACTTC.

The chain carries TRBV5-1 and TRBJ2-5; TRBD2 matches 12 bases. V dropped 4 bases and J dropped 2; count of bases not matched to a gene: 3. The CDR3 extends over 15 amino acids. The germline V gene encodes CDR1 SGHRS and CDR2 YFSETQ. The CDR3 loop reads CASSTSGGIQETQYF. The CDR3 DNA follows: TGCGCCAGCAGCACTAGCGGGGGGATACAAGAGACCCAGTACTTC.

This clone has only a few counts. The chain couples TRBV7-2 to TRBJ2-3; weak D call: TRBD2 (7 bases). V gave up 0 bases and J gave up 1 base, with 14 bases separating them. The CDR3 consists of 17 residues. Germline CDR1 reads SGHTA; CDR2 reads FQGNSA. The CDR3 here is CASSLAWGGSRTDTQYF. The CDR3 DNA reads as TGTGCCAGCAGCTTAGCTTGGGGGGGCAGCCGCACAGATACGCAGTATTTT.

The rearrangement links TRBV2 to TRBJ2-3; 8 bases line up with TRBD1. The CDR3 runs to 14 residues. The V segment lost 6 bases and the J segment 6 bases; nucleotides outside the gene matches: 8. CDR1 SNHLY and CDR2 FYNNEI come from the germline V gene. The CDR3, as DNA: TGTGCCAGCAGAACAGGGGGGATAATCGATACGCAGTATTTT. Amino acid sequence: CASRTGGIIDTQYF.

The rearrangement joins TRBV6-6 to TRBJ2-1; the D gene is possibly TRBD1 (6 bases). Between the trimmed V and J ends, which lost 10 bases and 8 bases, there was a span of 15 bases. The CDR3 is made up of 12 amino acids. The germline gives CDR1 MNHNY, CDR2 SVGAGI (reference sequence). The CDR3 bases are TGTGCCATCAGGACAGAGGCCCATGAGCAGTTCTTC. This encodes CAIRTEAHEQFF.

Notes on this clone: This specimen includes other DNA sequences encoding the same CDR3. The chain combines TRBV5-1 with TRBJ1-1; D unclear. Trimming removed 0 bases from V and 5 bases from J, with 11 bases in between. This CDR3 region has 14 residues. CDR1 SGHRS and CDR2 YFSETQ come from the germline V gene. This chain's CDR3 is CASSLVSEGTEAFF. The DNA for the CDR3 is TGCGCCAGCAGCTTGGTAAGCGAGGGTACTGAAGCTTTCTTT.

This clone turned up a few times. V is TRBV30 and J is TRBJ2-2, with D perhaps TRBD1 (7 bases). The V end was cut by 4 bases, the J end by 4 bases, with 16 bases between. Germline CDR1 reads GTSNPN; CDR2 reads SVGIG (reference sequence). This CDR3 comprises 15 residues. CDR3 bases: TGTGCCTGGAACGCAGGGGGGCGATTCACCGGGGAGCTGTTTTTT. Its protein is CAWNAGGRFTGELFF.

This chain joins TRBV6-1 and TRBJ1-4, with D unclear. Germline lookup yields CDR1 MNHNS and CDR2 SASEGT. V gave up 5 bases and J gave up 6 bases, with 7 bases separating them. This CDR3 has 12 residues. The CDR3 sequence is CASSPIDEKLFF. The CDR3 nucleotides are TGTGCCAGCAGTCCGATAGATGAAAAACTGTTTTTT.

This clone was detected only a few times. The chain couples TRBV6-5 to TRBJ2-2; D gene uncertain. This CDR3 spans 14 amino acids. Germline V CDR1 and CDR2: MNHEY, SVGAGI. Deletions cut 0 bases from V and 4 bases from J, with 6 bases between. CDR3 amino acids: CASSYSQSTGELFF. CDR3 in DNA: TGTGCCAGCAGTTACTCGCAGTCCACCGGGGAGCTGTTTTTT.

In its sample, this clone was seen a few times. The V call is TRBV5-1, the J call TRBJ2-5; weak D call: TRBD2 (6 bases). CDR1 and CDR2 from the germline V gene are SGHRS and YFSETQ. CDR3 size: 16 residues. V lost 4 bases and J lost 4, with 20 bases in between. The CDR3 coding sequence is TGCGCCAGCAGCAAACAAGGAGGGGAGAATGGAGAGACCCAGTACTTC. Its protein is CASSKQGGENGETQYF. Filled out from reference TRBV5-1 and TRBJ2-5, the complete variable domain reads KAGVTQTPRYLIKTRGQQVTLSCSPISGHRSVSWYQQTPGQGLQFLFEYFSETQRNKGNFPGRFSGRQFSNSRSEMNVSTLELGDSALYLCASSKQGGENGETQYFGPGTRLLVL.

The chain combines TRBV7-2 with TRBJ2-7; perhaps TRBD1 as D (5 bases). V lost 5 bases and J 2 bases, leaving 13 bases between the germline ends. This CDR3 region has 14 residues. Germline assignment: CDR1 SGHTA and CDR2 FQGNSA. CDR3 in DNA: TGTGCCAGCAGCCCACTAACAGGAACCTACGAGCAGTACTTC. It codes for CASSPLTGTYEQYF. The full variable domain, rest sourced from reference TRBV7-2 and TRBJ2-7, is GAGVSQSPSNKVTEKGKDVELRCDPISGHTALYWYRQSLGQGLEFLIYFQGNSAPDKSGLPSDRFSAERTGGSVSTLTIQRTQQEDSAVYLCASSPLTGTYEQYFGPGTRLTVT.

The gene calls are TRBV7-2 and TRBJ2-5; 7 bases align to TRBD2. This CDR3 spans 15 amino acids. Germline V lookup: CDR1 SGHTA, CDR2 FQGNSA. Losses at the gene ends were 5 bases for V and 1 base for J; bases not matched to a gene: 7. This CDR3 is CASSPLSGAQETQYF. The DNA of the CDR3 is TGTGCCAGCAGCCCCCTGAGCGGGGCCCAAGAGACCCAGTACTTC.

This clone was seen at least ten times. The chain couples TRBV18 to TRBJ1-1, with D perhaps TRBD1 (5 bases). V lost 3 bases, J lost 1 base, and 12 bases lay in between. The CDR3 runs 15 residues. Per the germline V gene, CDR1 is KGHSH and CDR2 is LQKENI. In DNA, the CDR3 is TGTGCCAGCTCACCGGGCGGGGCACAGAACACTGAAGCTTTCTTT. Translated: CASSPGGAQNTEAFF.

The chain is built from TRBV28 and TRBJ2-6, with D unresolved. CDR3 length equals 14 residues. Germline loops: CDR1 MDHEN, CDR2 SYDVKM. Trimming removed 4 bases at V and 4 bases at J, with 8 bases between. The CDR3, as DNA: TGTGCCAGCAGTTCCGCGTTAGGGGCCAACGTCCTGACTTTC. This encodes CASSSALGANVLTF.

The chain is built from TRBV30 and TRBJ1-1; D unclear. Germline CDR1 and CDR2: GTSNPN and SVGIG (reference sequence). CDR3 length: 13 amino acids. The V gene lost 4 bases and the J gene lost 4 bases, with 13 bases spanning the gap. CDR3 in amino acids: CAWNGVAGTEAFF. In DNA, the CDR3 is TGTGCCTGGAATGGGGTTGCGGGCACTGAAGCTTTCTTT.

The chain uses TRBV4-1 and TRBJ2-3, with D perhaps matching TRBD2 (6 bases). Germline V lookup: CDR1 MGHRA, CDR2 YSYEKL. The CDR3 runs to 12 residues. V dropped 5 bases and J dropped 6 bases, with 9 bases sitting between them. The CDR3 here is CASSMSGDTQYF. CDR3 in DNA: TGCGCCAGCAGCATGAGCGGGGATACGCAGTATTTT.

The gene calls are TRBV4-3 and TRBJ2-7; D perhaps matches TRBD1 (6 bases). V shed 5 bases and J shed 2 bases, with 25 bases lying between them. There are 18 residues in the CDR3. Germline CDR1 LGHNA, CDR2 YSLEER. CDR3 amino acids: CASSERAQGYYTPYEQYF. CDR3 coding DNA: TGCGCCAGCAGCGAAAGGGCACAGGGTTACTACACTCCCTACGAGCAGTACTTC.